This TCR beta chain was recovered during a study of OX40 agonist ivuxolimab in advanced cancers. Overall study context: Patients were given ivuxolimab, an antibody that agonizes OX40 (CD134). Partial responses were achieved by three patients, of whom one had hepatocellular carcinoma and two had cutaneous melanoma. Study results and limitations: Researchers did not determine the expanded peripheral T cells' antigen specificity.

CDR3 length equals 16 residues. Germline V gene data show CDR1 as SGHRS and CDR2 as YFSETQ. V lost 0 bases, J lost 2 bases, and 3 bases stayed unmatched. Sequencing used immunoSEQ multiplex PCR; TCRdb keeps in-frame clones, though not all of them. The table lists roughly 80,000 clones, about nine tenths of them singletons, with 6.2% in the top ten. Comments on this clone: Its antigen remains unknown.

Sequencing was performed on CD4+ or CD8+ T cells sorted from blood, taken in a trial of the OX40 agonist ivuxolimab. The chain employs TRBV5-1 and TRBJ1-3; TRBD1 matches 9 bases. The clonotype comes from an adult with an advanced solid tumor such as melanoma, head and neck, liver or kidney cancer. The DNA of the CDR3 is TGCGCCAGCAGCTTGGGGGACAGGGACACTGGAAACACCATATATTTT. Encoded protein: CASSLGDRDTGNTIYF. Combining the CDR3 with reference TRBV5-1 and TRBJ1-3 gives the whole variable domain KAGVTQTPRYLIKTRGQQVTLSCSPISGHRSVSWYQQTPGQGLQFLFEYFSETQRNKGNFPGRFSGRQFSNSRSEMNVSTLELGDSALYLCASSLGDRDTGNTIYFGEGSWLTVV.